Shown below are 6 T cell receptor beta chains from a single sample sequenced in a study of blood T cell repertoires in COVID-19. Generated by immunoSEQ multiplex PCR, the TCRdb table keeps only in-frame clones and is missing some. The sample gives over 250,000 clones, approximately 89% of which show up once; less than 2% is in the top ten. Sequenced input: PBMCs or T cells enriched from blood (not recorded which). These receptors were collected from a woman aged 55-69 years who had recovered from COVID-19.

The chain couples TRBV28 to TRBJ2-1; 7 nucleotides align to TRBD2. CDR3 length equals 16 residues. Germline CDR1 reads MDHEN; CDR2 reads SYDVKM. V lost 6 bases to trimming and J lost 2 bases; unmatched junction nucleotides: 10. The chain's CDR3 is CASSSLGAGAYNEQFF. As DNA, the CDR3 is TGTGCCAGCAGCAGTTTAGGGGCGGGAGCCTACAATGAGCAGTTCTTC.

The chain links TRBV28 to TRBJ2-4; 8 bases map to TRBD1. V dropped 10 bases and J dropped 5; count of bases not matched to a gene: 7. CDR3 length equals 13 residues. CDR1 is MDHEN and CDR2 is SYDVKM in the germline V gene. The CDR3 coding sequence is TGTGCCACCCAACCACAGGGGGAAAACATTCAGTACTTC. This gives the protein CATQPQGENIQYF. Full variable domain (rest looked up from reference TRBV28 and TRBJ2-4): DVKVTQSSRYLVKRTGEKVFLECVQDMDHENMFWYRQDPGLGLRLIYFSYDVKMKEKGDIPEGYSVSREKKERFSLILESASTNQTSMYLCATQPQGENIQYFGAGTRLSVL.

This clone showed up just a few times. The chain links TRBV2 to TRBJ1-4; D unclear. The germline V gene has CDR1 SNHLY and CDR2 FYNNEI. V lost 5 bases and J 6 bases, leaving 10 bases between the germline ends. There are 13 residues in the CDR3. The DNA for the CDR3 is TGTGCCAGCAGTCCATGGACTGATGAAAAACTGTTTTTT. This encodes CASSPWTDEKLFF.

The chain has TRBV5-1 and TRBJ2-2, with D possibly matching TRBD2 (6 bases). Germline lookup yields CDR1 SGHRS and CDR2 YFSETQ. V was pared by 4 bases and J by 9 bases, with 13 bases between. CDR3 length equals 13 residues. Written as DNA, the CDR3 is TGCGCCAGCAGCGGGGGGTCAATCCGGGAGCTGTTTTTT. Translating it yields CASSGGSIRELFF.

The rearrangement links TRBV5-1 to TRBJ1-1; D not certain. Trimming removed 4 bases from V and 2 bases from J, with 12 bases in between. Germline loops: CDR1 SGHRS, CDR2 YFSETQ. This CDR3 region has 14 residues. As DNA, the CDR3 is TGCGCCAGCAGCCCGGGGTTAACTAACACTGAAGCTTTCTTT. Translated: CASSPGLTNTEAFF.

The rearrangement uses TRBV6-5 and TRBJ1-1, with 7 positions matching TRBD1. This CDR3 is built from 13 residues. Germline lookup yields CDR1 MNHEY and CDR2 SVGAGI. Losses at the gene ends were 11 bases for V and 3 bases for J; bases not matched to a gene: 9. CDR3 DNA: TGTGCCCACCGGGACAGCTTTTACACTGAAGCTTTCTTT. This codes for CAHRDSFYTEAFF.